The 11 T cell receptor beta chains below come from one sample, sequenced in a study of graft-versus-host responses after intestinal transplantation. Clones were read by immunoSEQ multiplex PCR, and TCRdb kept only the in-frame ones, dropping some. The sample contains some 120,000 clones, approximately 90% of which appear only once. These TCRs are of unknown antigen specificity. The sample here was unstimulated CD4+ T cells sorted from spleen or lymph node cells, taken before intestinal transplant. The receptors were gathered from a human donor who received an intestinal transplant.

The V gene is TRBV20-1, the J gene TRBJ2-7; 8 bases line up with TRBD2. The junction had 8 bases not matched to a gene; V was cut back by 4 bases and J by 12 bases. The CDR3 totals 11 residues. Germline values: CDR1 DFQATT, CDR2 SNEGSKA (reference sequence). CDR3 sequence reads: CSATSGGASYF. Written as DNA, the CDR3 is TGCAGTGCTACCTCGGGGGGGGCTTCGTACTTC.

CDR3: CAWSLSLAGDGELFF. CDR3 bases: TGTGCCTGGAGTTTGTCACTAGCGGGAGATGGGGAGCTGTTTTTT. J is TRBJ2-2 and V is TRBV30, with TRBD2 matching over 11 bases. Trimming took 2 bases from V and 8 from J; bases not matched to a gene: 7. Germline V lookup: CDR1 GTSNPN, CDR2 SVGIG (reference sequence). The CDR3 runs 15 residues.

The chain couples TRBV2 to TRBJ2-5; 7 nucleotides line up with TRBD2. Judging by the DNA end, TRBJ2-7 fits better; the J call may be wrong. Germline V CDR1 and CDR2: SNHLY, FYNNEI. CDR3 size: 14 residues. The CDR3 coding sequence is TGTGCCAGCAGTCCCCGGACTAGATTCCACGAGCAGTACTTC. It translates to CASSPRTRFHEQYF.

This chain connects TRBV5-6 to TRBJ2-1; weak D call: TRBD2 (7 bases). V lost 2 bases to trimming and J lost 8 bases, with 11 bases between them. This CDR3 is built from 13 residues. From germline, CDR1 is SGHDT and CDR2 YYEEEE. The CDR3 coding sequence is TGTGCCAGCAGCTTCGTGGGGGGGCATGAGCAGTTCTTC. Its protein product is CASSFVGGHEQFF.

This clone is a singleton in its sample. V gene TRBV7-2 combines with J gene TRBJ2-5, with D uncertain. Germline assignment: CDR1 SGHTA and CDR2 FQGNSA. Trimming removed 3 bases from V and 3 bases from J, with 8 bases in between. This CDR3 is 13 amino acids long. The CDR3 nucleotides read TGTGCCAGCAGCTTCCGTCAGGAAGAGACCCAGTACTTC. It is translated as CASSFRQEETQYF.

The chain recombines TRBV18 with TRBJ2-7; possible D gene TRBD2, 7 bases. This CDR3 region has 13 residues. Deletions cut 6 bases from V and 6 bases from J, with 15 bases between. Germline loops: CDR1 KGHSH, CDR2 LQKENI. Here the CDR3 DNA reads TGTGCCAGCTCCCCTAACAGGGAGGGCGAGCAGTACTTC. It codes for CASSPNREGEQYF.

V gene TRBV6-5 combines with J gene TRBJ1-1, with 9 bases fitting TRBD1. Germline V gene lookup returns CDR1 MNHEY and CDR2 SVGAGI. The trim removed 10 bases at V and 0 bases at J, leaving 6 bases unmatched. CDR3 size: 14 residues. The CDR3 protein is CATLRDRVNTEAFF. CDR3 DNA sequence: TGTGCCACCCTCCGGGACAGGGTGAACACTGAAGCTTTCTTT.

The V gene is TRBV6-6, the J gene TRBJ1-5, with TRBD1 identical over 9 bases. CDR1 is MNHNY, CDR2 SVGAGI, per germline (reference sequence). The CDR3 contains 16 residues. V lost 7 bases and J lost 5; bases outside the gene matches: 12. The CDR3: CASNPSDRGADQPQHF. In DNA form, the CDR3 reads TGTGCCAGCAACCCTTCGGACAGGGGCGCGGATCAGCCCCAGCATTTT.

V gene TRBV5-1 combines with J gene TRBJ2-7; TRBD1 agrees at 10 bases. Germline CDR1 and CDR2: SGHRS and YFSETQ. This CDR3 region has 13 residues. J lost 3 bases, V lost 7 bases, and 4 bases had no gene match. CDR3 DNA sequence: TGCGCCAGCGGACAGGGGGAAGTCTACGAGCAGTACTTC. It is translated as CASGQGEVYEQYF.

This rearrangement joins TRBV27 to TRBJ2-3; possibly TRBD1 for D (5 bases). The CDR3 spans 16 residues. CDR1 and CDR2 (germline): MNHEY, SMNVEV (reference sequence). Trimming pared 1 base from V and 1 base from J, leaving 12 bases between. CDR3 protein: CASSLLTGRGTDTQYF. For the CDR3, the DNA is TGTGCCAGCAGTTTATTAACAGGTAGAGGCACAGATACGCAGTATTTT.

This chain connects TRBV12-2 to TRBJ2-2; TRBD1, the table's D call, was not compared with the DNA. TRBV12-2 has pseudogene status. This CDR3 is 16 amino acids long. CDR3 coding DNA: TGTGCAAGTCGCTTAGCGGGACAGGGTGTCACCGGGGAGCTGTTTTTT. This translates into CASRLAGQGVTGELFF.